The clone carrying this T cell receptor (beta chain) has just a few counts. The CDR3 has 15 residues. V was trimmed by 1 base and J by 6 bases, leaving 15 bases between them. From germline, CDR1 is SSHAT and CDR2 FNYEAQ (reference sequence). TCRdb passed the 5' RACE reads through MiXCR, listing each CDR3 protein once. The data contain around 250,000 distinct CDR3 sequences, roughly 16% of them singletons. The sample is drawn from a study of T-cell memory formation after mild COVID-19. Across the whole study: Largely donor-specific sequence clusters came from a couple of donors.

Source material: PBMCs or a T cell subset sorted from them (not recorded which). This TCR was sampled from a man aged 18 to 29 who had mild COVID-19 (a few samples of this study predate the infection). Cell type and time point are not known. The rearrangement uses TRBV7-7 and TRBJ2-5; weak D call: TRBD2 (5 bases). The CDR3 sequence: CASSLGLGIGKTQYF. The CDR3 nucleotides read TGTGCCAGCAGCTTAGGCCTAGGGATCGGGAAGACCCAGTACTTC. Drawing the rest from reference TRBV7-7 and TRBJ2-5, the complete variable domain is GAGVSQSPRYKVTKRGQDVTLRCDPISSHATLYWYQQALGQGPEFLTYFNYEAQPDKSGLPSDRFSAERPEGSISTLTIQRTEQRDSAMYRCASSLGLGIGKTQYFGPGTRLLVL.